The next 26 T cell receptor beta chains were all read from a single sample in a study of blood T cell repertoires in COVID-19. Profiling relied on immunoSEQ multiplex PCR, and the TCRdb table lists in-frame clones only, not all of them. The profile covers around 92,000 clones, with nearly 85% appearing a single time and 29% taken by the ten largest. The sequencing input was peripheral blood. The origin of the receptors is a woman older than 75 with acute or convalescent COVID-19.

The genes are TRBV6-5 and TRBJ2-1, with 9 nucleotides matching TRBD2. The length of the CDR3 is 16 residues. Germline values: CDR1 MNHEY, CDR2 SVGAGI. V gave up 4 bases and J gave up 0 bases; unmatched junction bases: 4. The CDR3 bases are TGTGCCAGCAGTTCCAATAGCGGGAGCTCCTACAATGAGCAGTTCTTC. Translating gives CASSSNSGSSYNEQFF.

This chain uses TRBV19 with TRBJ2-5; the match to TRBD2 covers 8 bases. V was clipped by 5 bases and J by 0 bases; unmatched bases: 5. Germline V lookup: CDR1 LNHDA, CDR2 SQIVND (reference sequence). This CDR3 has 15 amino acids. CDR3: CASSAGGRYQETQYF. The CDR3 nucleotides read TGTGCCAGTAGTGCGGGGGGTCGGTACCAAGAGACCCAGTACTTC.

The V and J genes are TRBV28 and TRBJ2-3; TRBD2 agrees at 11 bases. CDR3 length: 14 residues. With V trimmed by 7 bases and J by 8 bases, 8 bases remained unmatched. From germline, CDR1 is MDHEN and CDR2 SYDVKM. CDR3 DNA sequence: TGTGCCAGCACCCTACTAGCGGGAGAAGGTACGCAGTATTTT. It yields the protein CASTLLAGEGTQYF. The whole variable domain, filled in from reference TRBV28 and TRBJ2-3, reads DVKVTQSSRYLVKRTGEKVFLECVQDMDHENMFWYRQDPGLGLRLIYFSYDVKMKEKGDIPEGYSVSREKKERFSLILESASTNQTSMYLCASTLLAGEGTQYFGPGTRLTVL.

The rearrangement uses TRBV19 and TRBJ1-1; TRBD1 is a possible D gene (5 bases). CDR1 is LNHDA and CDR2 is SQIVND in the germline V gene (reference sequence). The CDR3 consists of 14 residues. The V end lost 6 bases, the J end lost 0 bases, and 11 bases lay between the germline ends. CDR3 loop: CASREQAMNTEAFF. CDR3 nucleotide sequence: TGTGCCAGTAGGGAACAGGCGATGAACACTGAAGCTTTCTTT.

This chain links TRBV2 with TRBJ2-5; D call uncertain. V was pared by 3 bases and J by 1 base, with 9 bases between. The CDR3 has 14 amino acids. Germline V CDR1 and CDR2: SNHLY, FYNNEI. The CDR3, as DNA: TGTGCCAGCAGTGAGAGGAGCTTCCAAGAGACCCAGTACTTC. Protein product: CASSERSFQETQYF.

This clone has just a few counts. The chain uses TRBV15 and TRBJ2-1, with a tentative D call TRBD1 (6 bases). Germline CDR1 is LNHNV and CDR2 is YYDKDF (reference sequence). The V end was cut by 0 bases, the J end by 7 bases, with 13 bases between. CDR3 length equals 15 residues. Written as DNA, the CDR3 is TGTGCCACCAGCAGAGAGGGGGCCTCGGGTAATGAGCAGTTCTTC. It encodes CATSREGASGNEQFF.

This clone was counted only a few times. This chain uses TRBV4-1 with TRBJ1-4; D might be TRBD1 (5 bases). Trimming took off 8 bases at V and 7 bases at J, with 17 bases between the two ends. The germline CDR1 and CDR2 sequences are MGHRA and YSYEKL. This CDR3 spans 14 amino acids. The CDR3 DNA follows: TGCGCCAGCCGGAGAGGGGAGGGAGGTGAAAAACTGTTTTTT. Its translation: CASRRGEGGEKLFF.

This clone was seen a single time. The V gene is TRBV5-5, the J gene TRBJ2-5, with 7 bases matching TRBD1. The CDR3 is made up of 13 amino acids. V lost 4 bases, J lost 4 bases, and 4 bases stayed unmatched. Germline V gives CDR1 SGHKS, CDR2 YYEKEE (reference sequence). CDR3 sequence reads: CASSPQGRETQYF. The CDR3, as DNA: TGTGCCAGCAGCCCACAGGGGCGAGAGACCCAGTACTTC.

J is TRBJ1-4 and V is TRBV2, with D tentatively TRBD1 (6 bases). Per germline, CDR1 SNHLY and CDR2 FYNNEI. Trimming took off 5 bases at V and 7 bases at J, with 17 bases between the two ends. This CDR3 is built from 15 residues. CDR3 sequence: CASSLDRFGGEKLFF. The CDR3, as DNA: TGTGCCAGCAGTTTAGACAGGTTCGGAGGTGAAAAACTGTTTTTT. The full variable domain, completed using reference TRBV2 and TRBJ1-4, is EPEVTQTPSHQVTQMGQEVILRCVPISNHLYFYWYRQILGQKVEFLVSFYNNEISEKSEIFDDQFSVERPDGSNFTLKIRSTKLEDSAMYFCASSLDRFGGEKLFFGSGTQLSVL.

With regard to this clone: The junction departs from the called germline gene at one end, perhaps through a read error. The rearrangement links TRBV7-2 to TRBJ2-1; 10 nucleotides match TRBD2. The V gene's germline CDR1 is SGHTA and CDR2 FQGNSA. CDR3 length: 15 amino acids. CDR3 DNA sequence: TGTGCCAGCAGGTTAGCGGGAGGAACCTACAATGAGCAGTTCTTC. Translated: CASRLAGGTYNEQFF.

The J gene is TRBJ1-5, the V gene TRBV19; TRBD1 agrees at 7 bases. The CDR3 has 14 amino acids. Germline V gives CDR1 LNHDA, CDR2 SQIVND (reference sequence). Germline trimming cut 5 bases from V and 3 bases from J; bases unmatched to any gene: 4. The CDR3 region is CASSPGTDNQPQHF. The CDR3 region has the DNA TGTGCCAGTAGTCCCGGGACAGACAATCAGCCCCAGCATTTT. Looking up the rest from reference TRBV19 and TRBJ1-5 gives the full variable domain: DGGITQSPKYLFRKEGQNVTLSCEQNLNHDAMYWYRQDPGQGLRLIYYSQIVNDFQKGDIAEGYSVSREKKESFPLTVTSAQKNPTAFYLCASSPGTDNQPQHFGDGTRLSIL.

The chain recombines TRBV6-6 with TRBJ2-5; TRBD2 aligns across 10 bases. CDR1 is MNHNY and CDR2 is SVGAGI in the germline V gene (reference sequence). J was trimmed by 4 bases and V by 6 bases; bases with no gene match: 11. The CDR3 has 16 residues. The CDR3 sequence is CASSPQSGRVSETQYF. The DNA of the CDR3 is TGTGCCAGCAGCCCCCAGAGCGGGAGGGTTTCAGAGACCCAGTACTTC.

This clone showed up just once. The chain recombines TRBV27 with TRBJ2-5; possible D gene TRBD1, 6 bases. Germline V lookup: CDR1 MNHEY, CDR2 SMNVEV (reference sequence). V was cut by 10 bases and J by 4 bases, with 10 bases left in between. The CDR3 totals 11 residues. The CDR3 spells CATGTLETQYF. CDR3 in DNA: TGTGCCACCGGGACACTAGAGACCCAGTACTTC.

Comments on this clone: Different DNA sequences within this sample yield the same CDR3. CDR3: CASSQDTYEQYF. CDR3 sequence (DNA): TGTGCCAGCAGCCAAGACACCTACGAGCAGTACTTC. V and J are TRBV3-1 (or the pseudogene TRBV3-2) and TRBJ2-7; D unresolved. Germline V gene sequence: CDR1 LGHDT, CDR2 YNNKEL (reference sequence). The CDR3 loop spans 12 amino acids. V was cut by 0 bases and J by 2 bases, with 2 bases left in between.

This clone was seen only once. In DNA form, the CDR3 reads TGTGCCAGCAGTCCCCCCGGTAGGACTAGCGGGGGGTCCAATGAGCAGTTCTTC. It specifies CASSPPGRTSGGSNEQFF. The V call is TRBV28, the J call TRBJ2-1, with 14 bases that match TRBD2. Trimming at V came to 5 bases and at J to 6 bases, leaving 12 bases not matched to a gene. This CDR3 spans 18 amino acids. Germline V gives CDR1 MDHEN, CDR2 SYDVKM.

The table lists this clone with a count of one. CDR3 sequence (DNA): TGTGCCAGCAGCCAAGATCGACTAGCGGGGTCAGATACGCAGTATTTT. This codes for CASSQDRLAGSDTQYF. The chain has TRBV3-1 (or the pseudogene TRBV3-2) and TRBJ2-3, with 11 positions matching TRBD2. The germline CDR1 and CDR2 sequences are LGHDT and YNNKEL (reference sequence). This CDR3 spans 16 amino acids. V dropped 0 bases and J dropped 4; count of bases not matched to a gene: 3.

This clone occurred once. In the same sample, other DNA sequences code for this CDR3. This chain uses TRBV3-1 (or the pseudogene TRBV3-2) with TRBJ1-4; the D gene is possibly TRBD1 (5 bases). Germline CDR1 is LGHDT and CDR2 is YNNKEL (reference sequence). The CDR3 covers 13 residues. The V and J ends lost 0 bases and 7 bases respectively, with 6 bases between them. The CDR3 region is CASSQERGEKLFF. CDR3 DNA sequence: TGTGCCAGCAGCCAAGAAAGGGGTGAAAAACTGTTTTTT.

This clone has just one count. The chain couples TRBV27 to TRBJ2-3, with 8 bases fitting TRBD1. Germline assignment: CDR1 MNHEY and CDR2 SMNVEV (reference sequence). J gave up 0 bases and V 5 bases, and 7 bases lay outside the gene matches. The CDR3 totals 16 residues. CDR3 bases: TGTGCCAGCAGTCCCGGACAGGGCAAGAGCACAGATACGCAGTATTTT. Residues: CASSPGQGKSTDTQYF.

V and J are TRBV18 and TRBJ1-1, with 11 nucleotides matching TRBD1. The V gene end was trimmed by 3 bases and the J gene end by 6 bases; junction bases not matched to a gene: 12. The CDR3 covers 17 residues. Germline V lookup: CDR1 KGHSH, CDR2 LQKENI. The CDR3: CASSPAGTGGREAEAFF. The DNA for the CDR3 is TGTGCCAGCTCACCTGCCGGGACAGGGGGTAGAGAGGCTGAAGCTTTCTTT.

V usage is TRBV4-1 and J usage is TRBJ1-2; 7 nucleotides agree with TRBD1. In germline, CDR1 is MGHRA, CDR2 YSYEKL. The CDR3 has 14 amino acids. With V trimmed by 4 bases and J by 3 bases, 5 bases remained unmatched. The chain's CDR3 is CASSRTGVDYGYTF. The DNA of the CDR3 is TGCGCCAGCAGCCGAACAGGGGTTGACTATGGCTACACCTTC.

This clone was counted a single time. The rearrangement joins TRBV4-3 to TRBJ1-2; D perhaps matches TRBD1 (6 bases). Germline V lookup: CDR1 LGHNA, CDR2 YSLEER. Deletions cut 4 bases from V and 5 bases from J, with 11 bases between. The CDR3 covers 13 residues. The CDR3 DNA reads TGCGCCAGCAGCCGAGGGGGGGAGTATGGCTACACCTTC. Translated, it gives CASSRGGEYGYTF.

V and J are TRBV5-1 and TRBJ2-1; maybe TRBD2 (5 bases). Germline V gene sequence: CDR1 SGHRS, CDR2 YFSETQ. This CDR3 has 14 residues. Trimming removed 0 bases at V and 2 bases at J, with 6 bases between. CDR3 sequence reads: CASSLVGAYNEQFF. CDR3 in DNA: TGCGCCAGCAGCTTGGTGGGAGCCTACAATGAGCAGTTCTTC.

The chain has TRBV12-5 and TRBJ2-2, with 8 bases fitting TRBD1. Unmatched junction bases numbered 1, after V lost 0 bases and J lost 1 base. Germline V CDR1 and CDR2: LGHNT, FRNRAP. This CDR3 contains 16 residues. The CDR3 region has the DNA TGTGCTAGTGGTTTGGTACAGGGGGAGAACACCGGGGAGCTGTTTTTT. This translates into CASGLVQGENTGELFF.

This clone has a single count. V gene TRBV2 combines with J gene TRBJ2-5, with TRBD2 identical over 8 bases. V dropped 7 bases and J dropped 5; count of bases not matched to a gene: 3. Germline V lookup: CDR1 SNHLY, CDR2 FYNNEI. This CDR3 spans 12 amino acids. The DNA for the CDR3 is TGTGCCAGCAATAGCGGGAAGGAGACCCAGTACTTC. Translating it yields CASNSGKETQYF.

CDR3 coding DNA: TGTGCCAGCAGCCCCGCCGGGACTAGCGGGAGGGATGAGCAGTTCTTC. This translates into CASSPAGTSGRDEQFF. The chain employs TRBV11-2 and TRBJ2-1; 16 bases match TRBD2. CDR1 is SGHAT and CDR2 is FQNNGV in the germline V gene. The CDR3 spans 16 residues. V gave up 5 bases and J gave up 8 bases; unmatched junction bases: 6.

V is TRBV28 and J is TRBJ1-6; 7 bases line up with TRBD1. Germline values: CDR1 MDHEN, CDR2 SYDVKM. Trimming took 4 bases from V and 17 from J; bases not matched to a gene: 8. CDR3 length: 12 amino acids. The CDR3 DNA is TGTGCCAGCAGTTCGCCCGGACAGGATATCCACTTT. Its translation is CASSSPGQDIHF. The entire variable domain, with the rest obtained from reference TRBV28 and TRBJ1-6, is as follows: DVKVTQSSRYLVKRTGEKVFLECVQDMDHENMFWYRQDPGLGLRLIYFSYDVKMKEKGDIPEGYSVSREKKERFSLILESASTNQTSMYLCASSSPGQDIHFGNGTRLTVT.